This TCR beta chain was recovered during a study of blood T cell repertoires in COVID-19. The repertoire was sequenced with immunoSEQ multiplex PCR; TCRdb's copy has only in-frame clones and lacks some. The sample has 330,000 or so clones; over 80% are singletons. The CDR3 runs to 15 residues. Germline CDR1 and CDR2: MNHEY and SVGAGI. Trimming took off 2 bases at V and 6 bases at J, with 11 bases between the two ends. This chain uses TRBV6-5 with TRBJ1-6; no clear D gene. The receptor was isolated from a man aged 25-40 years who had recovered from COVID-19. The sample taken for sequencing was PBMCs or T cells enriched from blood (not recorded which). The CDR3 nucleotides are TGTGCCAGCAGTTACGGGAGAGGCCGTAATTCACCCCTCCACTTT. It yields the protein CASSYGRGRNSPLHF.